Listed below are T cell receptor beta chains from one sample, sequenced in a study of blood T cells in healthy people across ages. TCRdb independently ran MiXCR on the 5' RACE reads; one entry per CDR3 protein. The sample carries around 780,000 distinct CDR3 sequences, about 61% recorded once. Sequenced input: blood. The receptor set was obtained from a man aged 35-49 years in good health. Each CDR3 is given with its conserved first and last residue. A D gene is named only where the DNA matches it firmly. Some rows have no size entry. The others give once, few or many, or a class for an expanded clone.

>TRBD1|TRBJ2-5|TRBV5-1|.
TGCGCCAGCAGCTCCGGGACAGGGAACCCACGAGAGACCCAGTACTTC
CASSSGTGNPRETQYF
>TRBD1|TRBJ2-5|TRBV6-5|few
TGTGCCAGCAGTTACCGGGACAGGGTGGAGACCCAGTACTTC
CASSYRDRVETQYF
>.|TRBJ1-2|TRBV29-1|few
TGCAGCGTTGAAAGGGGTGGCTACACCTTC
CSVERGGYTF
>.|TRBJ2-1|TRBV5-5|few
TGTGCCAGCAGCTCGGTCAGGGGAGACCCCTACAATGAGCAGTTCTTC
CASSSVRGDPYNEQFF
>.|TRBJ2-1|TRBV7-9|.
TGTGCCAGCAGCGCGGACGTAACCTACAATGAGCAGTTCTTC
CASSADVTYNEQFF
>.|TRBJ2-3|TRBV9|few
TGTGCCAGCAGCGAAACGCAAGATACGCAGTATTTT
CASSETQDTQYF
>TRBD1|TRBJ2-5|TRBV30|.
TGTGCCTGGAGTGGGACAGGGGTAGAGACCCAGTACTTC
CAWSGTGVETQYF
>.|TRBJ2-5|TRBV20-1|few
TGCAGTGCTAGCCCTCGGGGGTTCGAAGAGACCCAGTACTTC
CSASPRGFEETQYF
>TRBD2|TRBJ2-1|TRBV24-1|.
TGTGCCACAAGAGGGACTAGCGGGAATAATGAGCAGTTCTTC
CATRGTSGNNEQFF
>.|TRBJ2-2|TRBV10-1|.
TGCGCCAGCAGTGAGCAGTCCTCGACGAGAAACACCGGGGAGCTGTTTTTT
CASSEQSSTRNTGELFF
>.|TRBJ2-3|TRBV7-2|.
TGTGCCAGCAGCTTAAATGTCCGGGGCAACACAGATACGCAGTATTTT
CASSLNVRGNTDTQYF
>.|TRBJ2-1|TRBV27|.
TGTGCCAGCAGTTTAAGTTTCTACAATGAGCAGTTCTTC
CASSLSFYNEQFF
>TRBD1|TRBJ1-1|TRBV20-1|.
TGCAGTGCAGGCACAGGGGACCTTGAAGCTTTCTTT
CSAGTGDLEAFF
>.|TRBJ1-6|TRBV12-3/TRBV12-4|many
TGTGCCAGCAGTTACGCCCCTCGGTCACCCCTCCACTTT
CASSYAPRSPLHF
>TRBD1|TRBJ1-1|TRBV4-3|.
TGCGCCAGCAGCCAATTAACCGGGACAGGGGCTATGAACACTGAAGCTTTCTTT
CASSQLTGTGAMNTEAFF
>.|TRBJ2-6|TRBV21-1|.
TGTGCCAGCAGCAAAGCTCGCCGGGACCTCACAGCCAACGTCCTGACTTTC
CASSKARRDLTANVLTF
>.|TRBJ2-1|TRBV25-1|.
TGTGCCAGCAGTGATAGTACGCTCCCCTCGCAAGAGACCCAGTTCTTC
CASSDSTLPSQETQFF
>TRBD1|TRBJ2-6|TRBV4-2|once
TGTGCCAGCAGCCCCGAAGACAGGGGGCTACGAAACTCTGGGGCCAACGTCCTGACTTTC
CASSPEDRGLRNSGANVLTF
>.|TRBJ2-3|TRBV28|few
TGTGCCAGCAGTCAAGTTCAAAGCACAGATACGCAGTATTTT
CASSQVQSTDTQYF
>.|TRBJ2-7|TRBV10-3|.
TGTGCCATCAGTGCCGAGGGAACCTACAATGAGCAGTACTTC
CAISAEGTYNEQYF
>.|TRBJ2-1|TRBV25-1|.
TGTGCCAGCAGTGTCCGGGGGTCCTACAATGAGCAGTTCTTC
CASSVRGSYNEQFF
>TRBD2|TRBJ2-7|TRBV6-1|.
TGTGCCAGCAGTCCCGAGGTGGGGAGGGCGGGTCTCTCCTACGAGCAGTACTTC
CASSPEVGRAGLSYEQYF
>TRBD1|TRBJ2-7|TRBV29-1|few
TGCAGCGTCCATCGACAGGGGTACGAGCAGTACTTC
CSVHRQGYEQYF
>.|TRBJ1-6|TRBV4-3|.
TGCGCCAGCAGCCGGAGGGACCGATCAAATTCACCCCTCCACTTT
CASSRRDRSNSPLHF
>.|TRBJ1-5|TRBV5-6|few
TGTGCCAGCAGCTCCTTCGGGGCTGGGGCAAATCAGCCCCAGCATTTT
CASSSFGAGANQPQHF
>.|TRBJ2-7|TRBV20-1|.
TGCAGTGCTAGTGACGCCCACGAGCAGTACTTC
CSASDAHEQYF
>TRBD1|TRBJ2-4|TRBV11-3|.
TGTGCCAGCAGCCACGAAACCTCCGGGACAGGGGCACGACAGTACTTC
CASSHETSGTGARQYF
>TRBD1|TRBJ2-5|TRBV28|.
TGTGCCAGCAGCTTAGCCGCCGACAGGGGAACCCAGTACTTC
CASSLAADRGTQYF
>TRBD1|TRBJ1-4|TRBV27|many
TGTGCCAGCAAAAAGGGTATGGGGACAGGGACGTTATTCGCTAATGAAAAACTGTTTTTT
CASKKGMGTGTLFANEKLFF
>.|TRBJ1-2|TRBV5-6|few
TGTGCCAGCAGCTTGGGGTCAGTTTACACCTTC
CASSLGSVYTF
>.|TRBJ1-4|TRBV5-1|.
TGCGCCAGCAGCTTGAAACTACAGCCAACTAATGAAAAACTGTTTTTT
CASSLKLQPTNEKLFF
>TRBD1|TRBJ2-1|TRBV4-2|.
TGTGCCAGCAGCCCCTCCGGGACAGGGGCCTACAATGAGCAGTTCTTC
CASSPSGTGAYNEQFF
>.|TRBJ2-1|TRBV25-1|.
TGTGCCAGCAGTGAATACCAGGGGGGTTCCTACAATGAGCAGTTCTTC
CASSEYQGGSYNEQFF
>.|TRBJ2-1|TRBV29-1|.
TGCAGCGATGGACACCCTAGCAATGAGCAGTTCTTC
CSDGHPSNEQFF
>TRBD2|TRBJ2-1|TRBV4-2|.
TGTGCCAGCAGCCCTTCTGGGGGGGGTTATGAGCAGTTCTTC
CASSPSGGGYEQFF
>.|TRBJ1-5|TRBV7-2|.
TGTGCCAGCAGCCCCCAGAGGGGTATTGGCAATCAGCCCCAGCATTTT
CASSPQRGIGNQPQHF
>TRBD2|TRBJ2-5|TRBV9|.
TGTGCCAGCAGCAGGGCTAGCGGGGCCCAAGAGACCCAGTACTTC
CASSRASGAQETQYF
>.|TRBJ1-1|TRBV21-1|.
TGTGCCAGCAGCAAAAGGGGTCGCAGGGCGGGCCCTGAAGCTTTCTTT
CASSKRGRRAGPEAFF
>.|TRBJ1-5|TRBV20-1|.
TGCAGTGCTAGAGATGTGAGGGGCGCAGGGAGCAATCAGCCCCAGCATTTT
CSARDVRGAGSNQPQHF
>TRBD1|TRBJ1-4|TRBV10-3|.
TGTGCCATCAGTGAGTTCGGACAGGGAACTAATGAAAAACTGTTTTTT
CAISEFGQGTNEKLFF
>TRBD2|TRBJ2-6|TRBV10-3|.
TGTGCCATCTTCGATTCCGGGACTAGCGGACTGCCCGGGGCCAACGTCCTGACTTTC
CAIFDSGTSGLPGANVLTF
>TRBD2|TRBJ2-7|TRBV7-2|few
TGTGCCAGCAGCTTCGAGCGGGGCTCCTCCTACGAGCAGTACTTC
CASSFERGSSYEQYF